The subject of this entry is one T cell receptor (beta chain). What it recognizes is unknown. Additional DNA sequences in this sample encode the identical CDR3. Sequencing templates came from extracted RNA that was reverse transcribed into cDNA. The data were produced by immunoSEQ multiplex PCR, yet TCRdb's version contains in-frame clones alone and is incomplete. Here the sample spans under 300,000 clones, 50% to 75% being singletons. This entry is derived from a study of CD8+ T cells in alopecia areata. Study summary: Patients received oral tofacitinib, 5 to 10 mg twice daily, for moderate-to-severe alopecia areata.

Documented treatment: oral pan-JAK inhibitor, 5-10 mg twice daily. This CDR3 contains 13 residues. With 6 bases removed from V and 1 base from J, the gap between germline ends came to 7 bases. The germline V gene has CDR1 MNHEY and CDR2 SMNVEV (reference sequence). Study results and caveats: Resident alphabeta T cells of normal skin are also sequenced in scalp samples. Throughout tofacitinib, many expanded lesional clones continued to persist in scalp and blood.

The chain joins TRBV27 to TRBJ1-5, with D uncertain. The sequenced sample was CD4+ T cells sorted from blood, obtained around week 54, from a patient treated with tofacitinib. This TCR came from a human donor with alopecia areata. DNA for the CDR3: TGTGCCAGCAGCCTGAGGAGCAATCAGCCCCAGCATTTT. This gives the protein CASSLRSNQPQHF.